Described below is a single T cell receptor (beta chain) sequence and its context. Genomic DNA, the template, was used for profiling of the TCR beta VDJ and CDR3. MiXCR, run by TCRdb on the reads, gives a single entry per CDR3 protein. Of fewer than 200,000 distinct CDR3 sequences in the sample, roughly half are singletons; the top ten hold around 1.8%. The data are from a study of CD8+CD57+ T cells in acquired aplastic anemia. At the level of the study: Sorted CD4+ and CD8+ cells yielded about 3 ug of DNA on average.

Sequencing was done on patients that had shown CD8+CD57+ cell expansion by flow cytometry. The cohort consisted entirely of patients having severe acquired aplastic anemia. V dropped 3 bases and J dropped 5 bases, with 10 bases sitting between them. Germline V lookup: CDR1 SGHNT, CDR2 YENEEA. The CDR3 loop spans 13 amino acids. The sequencing sample was made of sorted CD4+, CD8+, or CD8+CD57+ T cells (not recorded which) from PBMCs. The rearrangement joins TRBV11-3 to TRBJ1-1, with D possibly being TRBD1 (6 bases). This clonotype originated in a human donor with aplastic anemia. CDR3: CASSFDQGTEAFF. The CDR3 DNA follows: TGTGCCAGCAGCTTCGACCAGGGGACTGAAGCTTTCTTT. Using reference TRBV11-3 and TRBJ1-1 for the parts outside the CDR3, the full variable domain is EAGVVQSPRYKIIEKKQPVAFWCNPISGHNTLYWYLQNLGQGPELLIRYENEEAVDDSQLPKDRFSAERLKGVDSTLKIQPAELGDSAVYLCASSFDQGTEAFFGQGTRLTVV.